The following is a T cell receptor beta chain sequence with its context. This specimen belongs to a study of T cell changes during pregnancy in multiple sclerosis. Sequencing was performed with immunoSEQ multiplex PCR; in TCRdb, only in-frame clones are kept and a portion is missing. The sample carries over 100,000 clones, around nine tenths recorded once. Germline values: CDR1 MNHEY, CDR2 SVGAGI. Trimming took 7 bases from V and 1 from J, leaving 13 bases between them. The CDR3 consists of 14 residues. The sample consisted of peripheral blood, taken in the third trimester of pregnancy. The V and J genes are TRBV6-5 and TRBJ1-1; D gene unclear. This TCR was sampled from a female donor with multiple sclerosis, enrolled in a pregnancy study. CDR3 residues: CASTLEGGNTEAFF. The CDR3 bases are TGTGCCAGCACCTTGGAGGGAGGGAACACTGAAGCTTTCTTT.